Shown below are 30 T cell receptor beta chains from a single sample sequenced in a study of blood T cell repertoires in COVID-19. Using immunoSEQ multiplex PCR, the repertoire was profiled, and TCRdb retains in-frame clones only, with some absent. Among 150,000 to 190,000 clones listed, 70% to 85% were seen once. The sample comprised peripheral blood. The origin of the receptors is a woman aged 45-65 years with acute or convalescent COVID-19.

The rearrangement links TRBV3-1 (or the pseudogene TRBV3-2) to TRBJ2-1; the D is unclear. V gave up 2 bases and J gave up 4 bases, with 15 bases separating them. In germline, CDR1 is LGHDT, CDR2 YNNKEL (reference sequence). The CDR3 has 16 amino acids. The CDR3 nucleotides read TGTGCCAGCAGCCAATCTTGGGCCACCTCTTACAATGAGCAGTTCTTC. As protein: CASSQSWATSYNEQFF.

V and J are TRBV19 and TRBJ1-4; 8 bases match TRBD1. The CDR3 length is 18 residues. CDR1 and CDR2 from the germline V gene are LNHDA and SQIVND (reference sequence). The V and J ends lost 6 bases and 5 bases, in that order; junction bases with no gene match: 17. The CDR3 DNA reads TGTGCCAGTAGCGACACGGGGGGCTCGCGGACAGGGAATGAAAAACTGTTTTTT. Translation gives CASSDTGGSRTGNEKLFF.

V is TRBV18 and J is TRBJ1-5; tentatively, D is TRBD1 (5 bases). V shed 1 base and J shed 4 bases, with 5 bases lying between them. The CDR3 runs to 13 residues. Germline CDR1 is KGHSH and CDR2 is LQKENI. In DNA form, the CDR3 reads TGTGCCAGCTCACCACGACAGAATCAGCCCCAGCATTTT. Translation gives CASSPRQNQPQHF.

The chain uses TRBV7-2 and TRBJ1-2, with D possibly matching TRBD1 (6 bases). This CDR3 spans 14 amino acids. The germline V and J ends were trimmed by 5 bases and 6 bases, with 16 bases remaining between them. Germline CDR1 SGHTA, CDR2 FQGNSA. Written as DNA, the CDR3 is TGTGCCAGCAGCGTCCAGGGGAATTATGATGGCTACACCTTC. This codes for CASSVQGNYDGYTF.

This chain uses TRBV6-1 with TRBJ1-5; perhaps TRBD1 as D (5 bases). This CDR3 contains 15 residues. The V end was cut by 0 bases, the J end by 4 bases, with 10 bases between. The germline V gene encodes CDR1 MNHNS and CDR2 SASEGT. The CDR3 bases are TGTGCCAGCAGTGAAGCGGGATCAGGGAATCAGCCCCAGCATTTT. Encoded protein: CASSEAGSGNQPQHF.

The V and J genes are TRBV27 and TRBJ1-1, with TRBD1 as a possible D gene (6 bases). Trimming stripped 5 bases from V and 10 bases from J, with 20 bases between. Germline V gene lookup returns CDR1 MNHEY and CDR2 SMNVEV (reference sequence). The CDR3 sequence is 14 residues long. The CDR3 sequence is CASSPRGGVRRAFF. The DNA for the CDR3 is TGTGCCAGCAGTCCTCGAGGGGGGGTAAGAAGAGCTTTCTTT.

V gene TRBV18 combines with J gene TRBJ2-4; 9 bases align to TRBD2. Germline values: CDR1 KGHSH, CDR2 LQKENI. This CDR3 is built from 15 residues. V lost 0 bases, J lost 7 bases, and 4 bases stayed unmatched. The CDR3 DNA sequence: TGTGCCAGCTCACCACCCGCGGGGGGGCCGAACATTCAGTACTTC. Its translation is CASSPPAGGPNIQYF.

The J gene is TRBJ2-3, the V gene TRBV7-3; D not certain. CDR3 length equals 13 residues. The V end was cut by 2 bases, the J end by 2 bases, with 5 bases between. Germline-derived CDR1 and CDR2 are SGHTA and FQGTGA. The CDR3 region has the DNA TGTGCCAGCAGCTTAGGGCCCACAGATACGCAGTATTTT. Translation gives CASSLGPTDTQYF. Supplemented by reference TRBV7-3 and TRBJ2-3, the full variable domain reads GAGVSQTPSNKVTEKGKYVELRCDPISGHTALYWYRQSLGQGPEFLIYFQGTGAADDSGLPNDRFFAVRPEGSVSTLKIQRTERGDSAVYLCASSLGPTDTQYFGPGTRLTVL.

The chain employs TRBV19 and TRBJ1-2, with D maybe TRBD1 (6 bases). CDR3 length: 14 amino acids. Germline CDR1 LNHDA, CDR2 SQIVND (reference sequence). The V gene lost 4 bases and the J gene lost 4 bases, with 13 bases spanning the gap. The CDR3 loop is CASSTGDTLYGYTF. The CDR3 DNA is TGTGCCAGTAGTACAGGGGATACCCTCTATGGCTACACCTTC.

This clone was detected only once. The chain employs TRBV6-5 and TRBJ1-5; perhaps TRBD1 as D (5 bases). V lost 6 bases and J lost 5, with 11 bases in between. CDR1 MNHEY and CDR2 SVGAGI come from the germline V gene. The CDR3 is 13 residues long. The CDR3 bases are TGTGCCAGCAGGGGGGGGGTTGATCAGCCCCAGCATTTT. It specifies CASRGGVDQPQHF.

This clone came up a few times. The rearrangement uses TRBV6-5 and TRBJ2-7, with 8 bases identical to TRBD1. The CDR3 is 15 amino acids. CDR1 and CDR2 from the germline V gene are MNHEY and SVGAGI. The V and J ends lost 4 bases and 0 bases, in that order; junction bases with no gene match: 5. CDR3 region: CASSWTGTISYEQYF. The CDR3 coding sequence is TGTGCCAGCAGTTGGACAGGGACCATCTCCTACGAGCAGTACTTC.

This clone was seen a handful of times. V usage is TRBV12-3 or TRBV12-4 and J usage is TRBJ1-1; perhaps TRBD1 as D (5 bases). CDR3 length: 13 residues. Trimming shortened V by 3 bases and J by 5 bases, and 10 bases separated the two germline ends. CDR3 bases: TGTGCCAGCAGTTTTTCGGGGGTAACTGAAGCTTTCTTT. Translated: CASSFSGVTEAFF.

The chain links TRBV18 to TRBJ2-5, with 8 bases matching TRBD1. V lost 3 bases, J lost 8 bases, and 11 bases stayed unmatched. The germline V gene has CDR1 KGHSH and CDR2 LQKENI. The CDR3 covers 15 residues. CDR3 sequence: CASSPRTGPLGTQYF. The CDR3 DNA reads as TGTGCCAGCTCACCGCGGACAGGGCCTCTGGGCACCCAGTACTTC.

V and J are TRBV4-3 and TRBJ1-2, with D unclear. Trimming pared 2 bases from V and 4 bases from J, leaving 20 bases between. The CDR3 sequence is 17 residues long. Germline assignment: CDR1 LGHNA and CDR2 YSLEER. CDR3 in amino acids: CASSQSTNWQVRYGYTF. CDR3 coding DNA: TGCGCCAGCAGCCAATCGACTAATTGGCAGGTTCGCTATGGCTACACCTTC.

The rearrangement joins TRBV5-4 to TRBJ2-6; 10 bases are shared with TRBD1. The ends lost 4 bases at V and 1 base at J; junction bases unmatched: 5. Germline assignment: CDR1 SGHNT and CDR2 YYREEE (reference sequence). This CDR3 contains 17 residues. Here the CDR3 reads CASSPTGGLSGANVLTF. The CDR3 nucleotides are TGTGCCAGCAGCCCGACAGGGGGCTTATCTGGGGCCAACGTCCTGACTTTC.

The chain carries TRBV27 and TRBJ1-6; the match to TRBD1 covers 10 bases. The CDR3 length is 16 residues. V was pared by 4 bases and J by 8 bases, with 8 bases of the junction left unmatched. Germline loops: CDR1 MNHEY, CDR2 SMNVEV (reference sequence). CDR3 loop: CASSSLSGTGDSPLHF. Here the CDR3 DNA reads TGTGCCAGCAGTTCCTTATCCGGGACAGGGGATTCACCCCTCCACTTT.

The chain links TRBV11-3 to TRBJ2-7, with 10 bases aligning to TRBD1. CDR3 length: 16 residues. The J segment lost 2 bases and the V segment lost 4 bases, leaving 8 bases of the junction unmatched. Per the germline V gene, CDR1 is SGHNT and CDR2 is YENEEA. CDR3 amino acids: CASSSEGTGAAYEQYF. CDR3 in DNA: TGTGCCAGCAGCTCAGAAGGGACAGGGGCCGCCTACGAGCAGTACTTC. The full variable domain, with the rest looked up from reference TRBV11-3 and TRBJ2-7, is EAGVVQSPRYKIIEKKQPVAFWCNPISGHNTLYWYLQNLGQGPELLIRYENEEAVDDSQLPKDRFSAERLKGVDSTLKIQPAELGDSAVYLCASSSEGTGAAYEQYFGPGTRLTVT.

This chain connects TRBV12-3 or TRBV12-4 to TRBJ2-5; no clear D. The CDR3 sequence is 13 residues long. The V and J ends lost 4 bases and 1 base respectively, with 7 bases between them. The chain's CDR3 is CASSSPSQETQYF. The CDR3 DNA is TGTGCCAGCAGTTCCCCTAGCCAAGAGACCCAGTACTTC.

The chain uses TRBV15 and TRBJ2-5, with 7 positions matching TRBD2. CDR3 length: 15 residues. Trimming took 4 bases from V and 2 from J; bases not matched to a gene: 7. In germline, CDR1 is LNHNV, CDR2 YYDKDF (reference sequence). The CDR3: CATSNRISGQETQYF. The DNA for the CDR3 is TGTGCCACCAGCAACCGGATTAGCGGGCAAGAGACCCAGTACTTC.

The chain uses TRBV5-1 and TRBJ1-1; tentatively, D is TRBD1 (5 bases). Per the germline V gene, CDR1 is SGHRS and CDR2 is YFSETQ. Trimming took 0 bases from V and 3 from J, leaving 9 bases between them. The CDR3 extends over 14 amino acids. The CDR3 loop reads CASSLVTGDTEAFF. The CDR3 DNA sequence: TGCGCCAGCAGCTTGGTTACAGGCGACACTGAAGCTTTCTTT.

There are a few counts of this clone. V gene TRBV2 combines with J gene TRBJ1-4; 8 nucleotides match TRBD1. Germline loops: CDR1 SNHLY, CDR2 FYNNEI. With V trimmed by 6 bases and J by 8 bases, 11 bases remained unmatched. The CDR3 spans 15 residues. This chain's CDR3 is CASRPGTGSNEKLFF. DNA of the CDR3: TGTGCCAGCAGACCCGGGACAGGAAGTAACGAAAAACTGTTTTTT.

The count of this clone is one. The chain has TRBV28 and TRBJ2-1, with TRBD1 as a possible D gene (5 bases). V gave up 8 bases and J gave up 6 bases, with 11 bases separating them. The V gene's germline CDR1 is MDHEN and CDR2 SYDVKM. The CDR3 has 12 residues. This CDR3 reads CASFQGSNEQFF. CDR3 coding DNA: TGTGCCAGCTTTCAGGGATCCAATGAGCAGTTCTTC.

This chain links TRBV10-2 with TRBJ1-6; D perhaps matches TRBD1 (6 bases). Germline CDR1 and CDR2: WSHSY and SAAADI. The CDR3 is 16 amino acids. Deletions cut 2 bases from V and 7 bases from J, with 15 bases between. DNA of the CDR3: TGCGCCAGCAGTGAGCACAGGGTCTCTGGGAATTCACCCCTCCACTTT. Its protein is CASSEHRVSGNSPLHF.

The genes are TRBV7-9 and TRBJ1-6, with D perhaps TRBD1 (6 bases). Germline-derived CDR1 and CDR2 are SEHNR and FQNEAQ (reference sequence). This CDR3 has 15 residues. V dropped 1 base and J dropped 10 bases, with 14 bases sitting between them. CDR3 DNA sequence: TGTGCCAGCAGCTTAGTGGGGGGGCGCGAATCACCCCTCCACTTT. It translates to CASSLVGGRESPLHF.

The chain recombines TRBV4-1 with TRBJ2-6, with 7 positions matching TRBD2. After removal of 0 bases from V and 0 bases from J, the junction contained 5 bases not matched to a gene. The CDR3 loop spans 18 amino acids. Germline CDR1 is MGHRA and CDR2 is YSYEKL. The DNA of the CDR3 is TGCGCCAGCAGCCAAGATGGGGGAGGGATCTCTGGGGCCAACGTCCTGACTTTC. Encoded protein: CASSQDGGGISGANVLTF.

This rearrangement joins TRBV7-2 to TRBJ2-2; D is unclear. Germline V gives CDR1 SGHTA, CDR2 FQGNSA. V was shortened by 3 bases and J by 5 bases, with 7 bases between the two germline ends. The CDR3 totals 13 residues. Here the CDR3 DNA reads TGTGCCAGCAGCTTGAGTGTGACCGGGGAGCTGTTTTTT. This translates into CASSLSVTGELFF.

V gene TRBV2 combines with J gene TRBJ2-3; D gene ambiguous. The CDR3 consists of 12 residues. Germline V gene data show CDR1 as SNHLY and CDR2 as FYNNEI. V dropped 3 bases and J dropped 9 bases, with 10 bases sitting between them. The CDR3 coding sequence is TGTGCCAGCAGTGAGAGAGCCCCCACGCAGTATTTT. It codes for CASSERAPTQYF.

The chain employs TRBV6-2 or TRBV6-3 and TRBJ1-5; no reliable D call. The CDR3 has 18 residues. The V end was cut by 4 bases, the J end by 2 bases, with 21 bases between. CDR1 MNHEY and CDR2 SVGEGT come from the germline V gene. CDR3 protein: CASSSNALRTDRNQPQHF. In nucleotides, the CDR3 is TGTGCCAGCAGTTCGAACGCCCTCAGGACTGATCGCAATCAGCCCCAGCATTTT.

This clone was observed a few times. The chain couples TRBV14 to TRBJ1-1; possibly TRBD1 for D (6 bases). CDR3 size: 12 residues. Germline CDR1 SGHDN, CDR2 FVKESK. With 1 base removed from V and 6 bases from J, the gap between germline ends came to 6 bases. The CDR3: CASSQAGAEAFF. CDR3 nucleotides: TGTGCCAGCAGCCAAGCAGGGGCTGAAGCTTTCTTT.

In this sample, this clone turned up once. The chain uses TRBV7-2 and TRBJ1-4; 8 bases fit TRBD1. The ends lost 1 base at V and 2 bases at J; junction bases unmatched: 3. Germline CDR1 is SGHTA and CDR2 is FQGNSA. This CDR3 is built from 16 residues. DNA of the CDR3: TGTGCCAGCAGCTTAGACAGGGGGTTGACTAATGAAAAACTGTTTTTT. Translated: CASSLDRGLTNEKLFF.